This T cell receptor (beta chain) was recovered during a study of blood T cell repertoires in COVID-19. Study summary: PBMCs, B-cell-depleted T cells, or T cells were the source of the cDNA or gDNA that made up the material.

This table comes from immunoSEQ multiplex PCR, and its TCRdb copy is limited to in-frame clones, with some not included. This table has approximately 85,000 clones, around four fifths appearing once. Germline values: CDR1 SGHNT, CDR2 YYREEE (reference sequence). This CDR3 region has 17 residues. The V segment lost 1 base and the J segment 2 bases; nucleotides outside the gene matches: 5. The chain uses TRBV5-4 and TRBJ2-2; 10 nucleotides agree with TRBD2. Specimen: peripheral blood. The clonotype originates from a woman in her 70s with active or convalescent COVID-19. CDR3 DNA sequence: TGTGCCAGCAGCTTGAAGCTAGCGGGGGATAACACCGGGGAGCTGTTTTTT. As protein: CASSLKLAGDNTGELFF.